This entry is about one T cell receptor (beta chain). Antigen specificity is unknown. The study ran its PCR with 60 Vbeta and 13 Jbeta primers. Sequenced by immunoSEQ multiplex PCR; TCRdb stores in-frame clones only, minus some. Here the sample spans about 140,000 clones, over 70% being singletons. This entry comes from a study of cytomegalovirus exposure and HLA in healthy donors. Whole-study results and caveats: Trimming of TCR beta V- and J-genes showed a link, identified in a later analysis, to a missense DCLRE1C variant. In an earlier analysis, in under 700 donors, most V segments appeared productive either ~87% or ~30% of the time. Later analysis suggested links between common viral pathogens and several top significant clusters.

Material: PBMCs. This sequence originates from a male donor in good health and CMV-seronegative.

The CDR3 spells CASSLASASSYEQYF. The DNA of the CDR3 is TGTGCCAGCAGTTTAGCCAGCGCTAGCTCCTACGAGCAGTACTTC. The genes are TRBV28 and TRBJ2-7; D remains unclear. CDR3 size: 15 residues. Looked up from germline, CDR1 is MDHEN and CDR2 is SYDVKM. The germline V and J ends were trimmed by 2 bases and 0 bases, with 11 bases remaining between them. Filled out from reference TRBV28 and TRBJ2-7, the complete variable domain reads DVKVTQSSRYLVKRTGEKVFLECVQDMDHENMFWYRQDPGLGLRLIYFSYDVKMKEKGDIPEGYSVSREKKERFSLILESASTNQTSMYLCASSLASASSYEQYFGPGTRLTVT.